This T cell receptor beta chain came from a study of T cell responses to AZD1222 COVID-19 vaccine. Study at large: Analyses pooled second doses at about 4 or about 12 weeks.

TCRdb keeps only in-frame clones here, not all; method: immunoSEQ multiplex PCR. The table shows more than 100,000 clones, with around nine tenths occurring only once. In the case of this clone: The antigen is unknown.

Study results and limitations: Females made up more of the donors, who were largely white British, and clonal diversity may have come out too low. Across spike, vaccine-associated CD4 TCRs were found, dominant at 160-218 and 743-854.

Trimming cost V 4 bases and J 4 bases, with 7 bases left between them. The CDR3 has 12 amino acids. CDR1 is SGHRS, CDR2 YFSETQ, per germline. J is TRBJ2-3 and V is TRBV5-1; no clear D gene. This TCR came from an adult in good health. This specimen consisted of peripheral blood, obtained on day 0 of AZD1222 vaccination. CDR3 coding DNA: TGCGCCAGCAGCGCGGAAGCAGATACGCAGTATTTT. Its translation: CASSAEADTQYF.